A single sample gave rise to the 27 T cell receptor beta chains below, sequenced in a study of vaccination effects on CD4 cells after COVID-19. Their antigens remain unidentified. The repertoire was sequenced with immunoSEQ multiplex PCR; TCRdb's copy has only in-frame clones and lacks some. The sample includes about 30,000 clones, 80% to 85% of them seen just once. Within the ViraFEST assay, antigen-specific CD4+ T cells underwent expansion with viral peptide pools prior to sequencing. Investigators separated out CD4+ T cells once around 11 days of culture had passed. The vaccine given was either BNT162b2 or mRNA-1273, in two doses. The sequencing used CD4+ T cells from PBMCs cultured with SARS-CoV-2 spike peptides, collected after COVID-19 vaccination. The receptors come from a human donor who received a COVID-19 vaccine. Some clones in this sample may be carry-over from other donors' samples.

CDR3 coding DNA: TGTGCCAGCAGTGAACTTGGTAGTCGGCTCTCTGGAAACACCATATATTTT. Translation: CASSELGSRLSGNTIYF. V gene TRBV2 combines with J gene TRBJ1-3; no clear D. The germline V gene encodes CDR1 SNHLY and CDR2 FYNNEI. This CDR3 comprises 17 residues. V lost 2 bases and J 0 bases, leaving 14 bases between the germline ends.

The chain couples TRBV5-4 to TRBJ2-7; D is possibly TRBD2 (6 bases). This CDR3 region has 14 residues. Germline V gives CDR1 SGHNT, CDR2 YYREEE (reference sequence). Trimming left V 2 bases short and J 7 bases short, with 16 bases between. The CDR3 sequence is CASSFGLLADEQYV. DNA for the CDR3: TGTGCCAGCAGCTTCGGACTACTTGCTGATGAGCAGTACGTC.

This CDR3 is CASSDQGARDTQYF. CDR3 DNA sequence: TGTGCCAGCAGTGACCAGGGGGCGCGGGATACGCAGTATTTT. The chain has TRBV25-1 and TRBJ2-3; 8 nucleotides align to TRBD1. Losses at the gene ends were 3 bases for V and 6 bases for J; bases not matched to a gene: 5. Germline V gives CDR1 MGHDK, CDR2 SYGVNS. The CDR3 loop spans 14 amino acids.

The J gene is TRBJ2-5, the V gene TRBV5-1, with D possibly being TRBD2 (6 bases). CDR1 is SGHRS and CDR2 is YFSETQ in the germline V gene. V was shortened by 4 bases and J by 1 base, with 17 bases between the two germline ends. The CDR3 spans 16 residues. CDR3 DNA: TGCGCCAGCAGCACCGGGGGAACCGGGGGCCAAGAGACCCAGTACTTC. It codes for CASSTGGTGGQETQYF.

The chain joins TRBV5-1 to TRBJ2-3; the match to TRBD2 covers 9 bases. Trimming at V came to 2 bases and at J to 0 bases, leaving 4 bases not matched to a gene. The V gene's germline CDR1 is SGHRS and CDR2 YFSETQ. This CDR3 comprises 16 residues. The CDR3 DNA is TGCGCCAGCAGCTTCCGACTAGCGGAAAGCACAGATACGCAGTATTTT. Protein: CASSFRLAESTDTQYF.

The genes are TRBV6-5 and TRBJ2-2; D is unclear. The CDR3 is made up of 15 amino acids. Germline CDR1 and CDR2: MNHEY and SVGAGI. With 8 bases removed from V and 0 bases from J, the gap between germline ends came to 13 bases. The DNA for the CDR3 is TGTGCCAGCTCCGTTTGGATTTCGAACACCGGGGAGCTGTTTTTT. Translating it yields CASSVWISNTGELFF.

This chain connects TRBV5-3 to TRBJ2-3; 9 nucleotides align to TRBD1. TRBV5-3 is annotated as an ORF whose role is uncertain. Unmatched junction bases numbered 11, after V lost 4 bases and J lost 2 bases. The CDR3 covers 17 residues. CDR3: CARSMRQGESSTDTQYF. The CDR3 DNA reads TGTGCCAGAAGCATGAGACAGGGGGAGAGTTCCACAGATACGCAGTATTTT.

The rearrangement links TRBV2 to TRBJ1-1, with a tentative D call TRBD1 (5 bases). This CDR3 is built from 15 residues. V lost 6 bases to trimming and J lost 1 base, with 15 bases between them. Per the germline V gene, CDR1 is SNHLY and CDR2 is FYNNEI. In DNA form, the CDR3 reads TGTGCCAGCAGGGACCGACAGTTGCCGAACACTGAAGCTTTCTTT. Protein sequence: CASRDRQLPNTEAFF. Based on the CDR3 plus reference TRBV2 and TRBJ1-1, the full variable domain is EPEVTQTPSHQVTQMGQEVILRCVPISNHLYFYWYRQILGQKVEFLVSFYNNEISEKSEIFDDQFSVERPDGSNFTLKIRSTKLEDSAMYFCASRDRQLPNTEAFFGQGTRLTVV.

The chain links TRBV13 to TRBJ2-3; TRBD2 matches 8 bases. V gave up 4 bases and J gave up 4 bases; unmatched junction bases: 7. Germline V lookup: CDR1 PRHDT, CDR2 FYEKMQ (reference sequence). The CDR3 loop spans 15 amino acids. The CDR3 loop is CASSSGGPSSDTQYF. CDR3 nucleotides: TGTGCCAGCAGCTCGGGGGGGCCTAGCTCAGATACGCAGTATTTT.

The rearrangement joins TRBV5-4 to TRBJ2-7; D perhaps matches TRBD2 (5 bases). V dropped 7 bases and J dropped 2 bases, with 16 bases sitting between them. The V gene's germline CDR1 is SGHNT and CDR2 YYREEE (reference sequence). The CDR3 loop spans 14 amino acids. CDR3: CASPSGWAPYEQYV. The CDR3, as DNA: TGTGCCAGCCCATCGGGGTGGGCCCCCTACGAGCAGTACGTC.

V usage is TRBV3-1 (or the pseudogene TRBV3-2) and J usage is TRBJ2-7; D is perhaps TRBD2 (6 bases). The CDR3 covers 14 residues. V shed 2 bases and J shed 5 bases, with 13 bases lying between them. Germline-derived CDR1 and CDR2 are LGHDT and YNNKEL (reference sequence). The CDR3 is CASSQNRGGDEQYV. The CDR3 bases are TGTGCCAGCAGCCAAAACAGAGGAGGGGACGAGCAGTACGTC.

The chain is built from TRBV28 and TRBJ1-1, with D possibly TRBD1 on 5 matching bases. The ends were cut back, 6 bases at V and 4 bases at J, with 15 bases in the middle. Germline lookup yields CDR1 MDHEN and CDR2 SYDVKM. This CDR3 is 14 amino acids long. The CDR3 DNA sequence: TGTGCCAGCAGGCCAGGGTCGTGGGGCACTGAAGCTTTCTTT. It codes for CASRPGSWGTEAFF.

V and J are TRBV12-3 or TRBV12-4 and TRBJ1-2; 9 bases agree with TRBD1. The CDR3 extends over 13 amino acids. Trimming took 6 bases from V and 4 from J; bases not matched to a gene: 3. The CDR3 is CASRTGGAYGYTF. CDR3 DNA: TGTGCCAGCAGAACAGGGGGCGCCTATGGCTACACCTTC.

The chain is built from TRBV10-2 and TRBJ2-3, with a tentative D call TRBD1 (5 bases). V was clipped by 10 bases and J by 6 bases, with 17 bases between them. CDR1 is WSHSY, CDR2 SAAADI, per germline. CDR3 length equals 13 residues. The DNA for the CDR3 is TGCGCCACCCGTACAGGAGCTCGGGATACGCAGTATTTT. This codes for CATRTGARDTQYF.

V usage is TRBV27 and J usage is TRBJ2-3; possible D gene TRBD2, 7 bases. This CDR3 spans 16 amino acids. V dropped 8 bases and J dropped 3 bases, with 21 bases sitting between them. Germline CDR1 and CDR2: MNHEY and SMNVEV (reference sequence). CDR3 sequence (DNA): TGTGCCAGCGCGAGGCGGGGGCTAGCTCAAACAGATACGCAGTATTTT. It codes for CASARRGLAQTDTQYF.

This sequence joins TRBV7-8 and TRBJ1-1; 7 positions match TRBD1. This CDR3 spans 13 amino acids. CDR1 is SGHVS, CDR2 FQNEAQ, per germline. Losses at the gene ends were 5 bases for V and 4 bases for J; bases not matched to a gene: 4. CDR3 nucleotide sequence: TGTGCCAGCAGCCGTTCAGGGGGCACTGAAGCTTTCTTT. Translating it yields CASSRSGGTEAFF. The whole variable domain, filled in from reference TRBV7-8 and TRBJ1-1, reads GAGVSQSPRYKVAKRGQDVALRCDPISGHVSLFWYQQALGQGPEFLTYFQNEAQLDKSGLPSDRFFAERPEGSVSTLKIQRTQQEDSAVYLCASSRSGGTEAFFGQGTRLTVV.

The V gene is TRBV6-2 or TRBV6-3, the J gene TRBJ2-2; TRBD2 might be the D (5 bases). The CDR3 runs 19 residues. Germline lookup yields CDR1 MNHEY and CDR2 SVGEGT. Trimming took off 3 bases at V and 2 bases at J, with 22 bases between the two ends. CDR3 loop: CASSYSLTIASLNTGELFF. The DNA of the CDR3 is TGTGCCAGCAGTTATTCCCTGACTATAGCGTCCCTAAACACCGGGGAGCTGTTTTTT.

The rearrangement joins TRBV29-1 to TRBJ2-3, with 9 bases fitting TRBD2. CDR1 and CDR2 (germline): SQVTM, ANQGSEA. The CDR3 is 16 amino acids. The V gene end was trimmed by 8 bases and the J gene end by 4 bases; junction bases not matched to a gene: 16. The CDR3 DNA is TGCAGCCCCGTAAAAAGTTCTGGCGGGGGGGCAGATACGCAGTATTTT. Translated, it gives CSPVKSSGGGADTQYF.

The gene calls are TRBV3-1 (or the pseudogene TRBV3-2) and TRBJ2-3; the D is unclear. V lost 5 bases and J lost 3, with 6 bases in between. The germline CDR1 and CDR2 sequences are LGHDT and YNNKEL (reference sequence). This CDR3 has 12 amino acids. CDR3 coding DNA: TGTGCCAGCAGCTTTACGACAGATACGCAGTATTTT. It is translated as CASSFTTDTQYF.

This chain joins TRBV6-4 and TRBJ2-5; possible D gene TRBD1, 7 bases. The CDR3 is 15 amino acids. Between the trimmed V and J ends, which lost 6 bases and 5 bases, there was a span of 19 bases. CDR1 and CDR2 from the germline V gene are MRHNA and SNTAGT. CDR3: CASSPRRGADETQYF. The CDR3 bases are TGTGCCAGCAGCCCCCGCAGGGGGGCCGATGAGACCCAGTACTTC.

The chain uses TRBV4-1 and TRBJ2-2, with 15 bases fitting TRBD2. Germline CDR1 reads MGHRA; CDR2 reads YSYEKL. The CDR3 length is 18 residues. V trimming: 3 bases; J trimming: 4 bases; junction bases outside the gene matches: 6. The CDR3 protein is CASSQGLAGGRITGELFF. For the CDR3, the DNA is TGCGCCAGCAGCCAGGGACTAGCGGGGGGAAGGATCACCGGGGAGCTGTTTTTT.

The J gene is TRBJ2-7, the V gene TRBV6-6; unclear D gene. Germline values: CDR1 MNHNY, CDR2 SVGAGI (reference sequence). Between the trimmed V and J ends, which lost 0 bases and 6 bases, there was a span of 12 bases. There are 14 residues in the CDR3. The CDR3 DNA reads TGTGCCAGCAGTTACTCACCCAGTACGGGCGAGCAGTACGTC. Protein sequence: CASSYSPSTGEQYV.

The gene calls are TRBV6-1 and TRBJ1-6; D not resolved. Trimming cost V 2 bases and J 1 base, with 9 bases left between them. In germline, CDR1 is MNHNS, CDR2 SASEGT. This CDR3 has 16 residues. The CDR3 loop reads CASSEFGVSYNSPLHF. The DNA of the CDR3 is TGTGCCAGCAGTGAATTTGGGGTATCCTATAATTCACCCCTCCACTTT.

The CDR3 protein is CAWSVSRWARRETQYF. In DNA, the CDR3 is TGTGCCTGGAGTGTATCGCGTTGGGCCAGGCGAGAGACCCAGTACTTC. The chain combines TRBV30 with TRBJ2-5; no reliable D call. The V gene's germline CDR1 is GTSNPN and CDR2 SVGIG (reference sequence). The CDR3 has 16 amino acids. Trimming shortened V by 0 bases and J by 4 bases, and 18 bases separated the two germline ends.

This rearrangement joins TRBV24-1 to TRBJ2-5; 8 bases are a match to TRBD2. Germline CDR1 KGHDR, CDR2 SFDVKD. J was trimmed by 2 bases and V by 9 bases; bases with no gene match: 7. The CDR3 length is 14 residues. Here the CDR3 DNA reads TGTGCCACCGGGGGACTAGGGGCTCAAGAGACCCAGTACTTC. This sequence encodes CATGGLGAQETQYF.

The chain combines TRBV5-1 with TRBJ2-2; D remains ambiguous. Germline-derived CDR1 and CDR2 are SGHRS and YFSETQ. Trimming removed 2 bases from V and 6 bases from J, with 5 bases in between. The length of the CDR3 is 12 residues. Here the CDR3 DNA reads TGCGCCAGCAGCTTTTTCTCCGGGGAGCTGTTTTTT. It specifies CASSFFSGELFF.

The chain employs TRBV5-1 and TRBJ2-2; 11 bases map to TRBD2. The V gene's germline CDR1 is SGHRS and CDR2 YFSETQ. The CDR3 has 18 amino acids. V was pared by 0 bases and J by 2 bases, with 6 bases of the junction left unmatched. The chain's CDR3 is CASSLDRLAGGNTGELFF. The CDR3 bases are TGCGCCAGCAGCTTGGATCGGCTAGCGGGGGGAAACACCGGGGAGCTGTTTTTT.